This TCR beta chain was obtained from a study of draining lymph node invasion in breast cancer. Germline trimming cut 2 bases from V and 1 base from J; bases unmatched to any gene: 7. Germline values: CDR1 MNHNS, CDR2 SASEGT. The length of the CDR3 is 17 residues. TCRdb passed the bulk RNA-seq reads through MiXCR, listing each CDR3 protein once. The table has about 1,900 distinct CDR3 sequences, about 83% seen once. On this clonotype itself: As yet, its antigen is unknown.

Sorting for CD4+ CD45RA- CD25- cells yielded memory conventional CD4 T cells. Tumor-draining lymph nodes were classed as non-invaded or invaded by metastasis. General study results and limits: Tregs appeared more clonally expanded than Tconvs in all tissues.

The TCR sequence derives from a female donor with luminal breast cancer. The sequenced sample consisted of sorted memory CD4+ effector T cells from a lymph node. This chain uses TRBV6-1 with TRBJ2-2; TRBD1 matches at 7 bases. CDR3 sequence (DNA): TGTGCCAGCAGTGAATTCCTGACAGGGAAGAACACCGGGGAGCTGTTTTTT. Its protein product is CASSEFLTGKNTGELFF.